Listed below are T cell receptor beta chains from one sample, sequenced in a study of CD8+CD57+ T cells in acquired aplastic anemia. TCRdb reanalysed the reads using MiXCR and keeps one entry per CDR3 protein. This repertoire shows approximately 180,000 distinct CDR3 sequences, roughly 63% found once; its top ten account for about 42%. Sequenced material: sorted CD4+, CD8+, or CD8+CD57+ T cells (not recorded which) from PBMCs. The receptor source for this set is a human donor with aplastic anemia. The CDR3 runs from the conserved cysteine through the conserved F or W. Fields, in order: V gene, clone size, J gene, D gene, CDR3 DNA, CDR3 protein. D genes are given only for firm matches. Clone size is given for some rows only: seen once, a few or many times, or a class if the clone is expanded.

v_gene: TRBV12-5; abundance: .; j_gene: TRBJ2-3; d_gene: .; CDR3nt: TGTGCTAGTGGTACCGTATCGGGTGAGCAGTATTTT; CDR3aa: CASGTVSGEQYF
v_gene: TRBV19; abundance: .; j_gene: TRBJ1-6; d_gene: .; CDR3nt: TGTGCCAGTAGTATGGAGGGGCAGGGTGCGACCCTCCACTTT; CDR3aa: CASSMEGQGATLHF
v_gene: TRBV3-1; abundance: .; j_gene: TRBJ2-7; d_gene: .; CDR3nt: TGTGCCAGCGGGGATTACGGGCTGAGGTTCTACGAGCAGTACTTC; CDR3aa: CASGDYGLRFYEQYF
v_gene: TRBV24-1; abundance: .; j_gene: TRBJ2-7; d_gene: .; CDR3nt: TGTGCCACCAGTGATCCTGGACAGAAGCAGGACTTC; CDR3aa: CATSDPGQKQDF
v_gene: TRBV5-1; abundance: many; j_gene: TRBJ2-1; d_gene: TRBD2; CDR3nt: TGCGCCAGCAGCGGAACTAGCGGGTCCTACAATGAGCAGTTCTTC; CDR3aa: CASSGTSGSYNEQFF
v_gene: TRBV7-8; abundance: .; j_gene: TRBJ1-1; d_gene: .; CDR3nt: TGTGCCAGCAGCCCCAGGGGCGCCTACACTGAAGCTTTCTTT; CDR3aa: CASSPRGAYTEAFF
v_gene: TRBV7-9; abundance: .; j_gene: TRBJ2-3; d_gene: TRBD1; CDR3nt: TGTGCCAGCAGCTTAGAGCGGGACAGGGTAACAGATACGCAGTATTTT; CDR3aa: CASSLERDRVTDTQYF
v_gene: TRBV13; abundance: once; j_gene: TRBJ1-1; d_gene: .; CDR3nt: TGTGCCAGCAGCTTAGACTCGGACTCTGAAGCTTTCTTT; CDR3aa: CASSLDSDSEAFF
v_gene: TRBV7-2; abundance: once; j_gene: TRBJ2-5; d_gene: TRBD2; CDR3nt: TGTGCCAGCAGCCCCAGACTAGCGGACCAAGAGACCCAGTACTTC; CDR3aa: CASSPRLADQETQYF
v_gene: TRBV10-3; abundance: .; j_gene: TRBJ2-3; d_gene: TRBD1; CDR3nt: TGTGCCACCAAGGGGGCGTTCGGCACAGATACGCAGTATTTT; CDR3aa: CATKGAFGTDTQYF
v_gene: TRBV4-2; abundance: many; j_gene: TRBJ2-7; d_gene: .; CDR3nt: TGTGCCAGCAGCCAAGAGTCCGGCACCTTCTACGAGCAGTACTTC; CDR3aa: CASSQESGTFYEQYF
v_gene: TRBV20-1; abundance: .; j_gene: TRBJ1-2; d_gene: .; CDR3nt: TGCAGTGCTAGAGGGGCAAGGAGTCGGTATGGCTACACCTTC; CDR3aa: CSARGARSRYGYTF
v_gene: TRBV24-1; abundance: .; j_gene: TRBJ2-3; d_gene: .; CDR3nt: TGTGCCACCAGTGATCTGGGAAAGGGCACAGATACGCAGTATTTT; CDR3aa: CATSDLGKGTDTQYF
v_gene: TRBV2; abundance: .; j_gene: TRBJ2-5; d_gene: TRBD2; CDR3nt: TGTGCCAGCAGTATGGGGACTAGTATCGAGACCCAGTACTTC; CDR3aa: CASSMGTSIETQYF
v_gene: TRBV20-1; abundance: once; j_gene: TRBJ1-2; d_gene: .; CDR3nt: TGCAGTGCTAGAGATAGGACGGGCTACACCTTC; CDR3aa: CSARDRTGYTF
v_gene: TRBV11-3; abundance: .; j_gene: TRBJ1-1; d_gene: .; CDR3nt: TGTGCCAGCAGCTTAGAGGCGGGGGCCACTGAAGCTTTCTTT; CDR3aa: CASSLEAGATEAFF
v_gene: TRBV13; abundance: .; j_gene: TRBJ1-5; d_gene: .; CDR3nt: TGTGCCAGCAGCCTTGCAGGGCTTGAGACCCAGCATTTT; CDR3aa: CASSLAGLETQHF
v_gene: TRBV2; abundance: many; j_gene: TRBJ1-2; d_gene: .; CDR3nt: TGTGCCAGCAGTGATCGCAGTTCCTATGGCTACACCTTC; CDR3aa: CASSDRSSYGYTF
v_gene: TRBV2; abundance: .; j_gene: TRBJ1-6; d_gene: TRBD1; CDR3nt: TGTGCCAGCCTTGGGACAGGGCAGGAGAATTCACCCCTCCACTTT; CDR3aa: CASLGTGQENSPLHF
v_gene: TRBV5-8; abundance: many; j_gene: TRBJ1-2; d_gene: .; CDR3nt: TGTGCCATCCGGTCCAGCGGCACAGATGGCTACACCTTC; CDR3aa: CAIRSSGTDGYTF
v_gene: TRBV7-3; abundance: .; j_gene: TRBJ2-5; d_gene: TRBD2; CDR3nt: TGTGCCAGCAGCTTAGAACACAGGCTAGCGGAAAAGGGCCAGTACTTC; CDR3aa: CASSLEHRLAEKGQYF
v_gene: TRBV2; abundance: .; j_gene: TRBJ1-1; d_gene: .; CDR3nt: TGTGCCAGCAGTGAAGCCGGGACGGCGAACACTGAAGCTTTCTTT; CDR3aa: CASSEAGTANTEAFF
v_gene: TRBV11-1; abundance: .; j_gene: TRBJ2-7; d_gene: .; CDR3nt: TGTGCCAGCAGCGTCTCAGGGTTCGAGCAGTACTTC; CDR3aa: CASSVSGFEQYF
v_gene: TRBV7-8; abundance: .; j_gene: TRBJ1-4; d_gene: TRBD1; CDR3nt: TGTGCCAGCAGCTTAGTTGGCGAGCTACAGGGGCGTAAGAATGAAAAACTGTTTTTT; CDR3aa: CASSLVGELQGRKNEKLFF
v_gene: TRBV15; abundance: many; j_gene: TRBJ1-5; d_gene: .; CDR3nt: TGTGCCACCAGCAGAGATCACGGGGCGACTAATCAGCCCCAGCATTTT; CDR3aa: CATSRDHGATNQPQHF
v_gene: TRBV4-3; abundance: .; j_gene: TRBJ2-7; d_gene: .; CDR3nt: TGCGCCAGCAGCCAAGATCAAAGCGGTCCCAACTACGAGCAGTACTTC; CDR3aa: CASSQDQSGPNYEQYF
v_gene: TRBV9; abundance: .; j_gene: TRBJ2-5; d_gene: TRBD1; CDR3nt: TGTGCCAGCAGCGTAGTTGCAGGGGGCGGTGAGACCCAGTACTTC; CDR3aa: CASSVVAGGGETQYF
v_gene: TRBV9; abundance: .; j_gene: TRBJ1-1; d_gene: TRBD1; CDR3nt: TGTGCCAGCAGCTCACGGACAGGGGGAAACACTGAAGCTTTCTTT; CDR3aa: CASSSRTGGNTEAFF
v_gene: TRBV2; abundance: .; j_gene: TRBJ2-7; d_gene: .; CDR3nt: TGTGCCAGCAGAGCAGAGACCTACGAGCAGTACTTC; CDR3aa: CASRAETYEQYF
v_gene: TRBV11-3; abundance: .; j_gene: TRBJ1-1; d_gene: .; CDR3nt: TGTGCCAGCAGCATACCGGGCACTGAAGCTTTCTTT; CDR3aa: CASSIPGTEAFF
v_gene: TRBV20-1; abundance: few; j_gene: TRBJ2-6; d_gene: TRBD1; CDR3nt: TGCAGTGCCCAAAACAGGGGGCAGGCTGGGGCCAACGTCCTGACTTTC; CDR3aa: CSAQNRGQAGANVLTF
v_gene: TRBV9; abundance: .; j_gene: TRBJ2-3; d_gene: .; CDR3nt: TGTGCCAGCAGCCTCTTTACGGAGGATACGCAGTATTTT; CDR3aa: CASSLFTEDTQYF
v_gene: TRBV20-1; abundance: .; j_gene: TRBJ2-2; d_gene: .; CDR3nt: TGCAGTGCTAGACCCCTGACTGGCGGGGGCGCCGGGGAGCTGTTTTTT; CDR3aa: CSARPLTGGGAGELFF
v_gene: TRBV9; abundance: .; j_gene: TRBJ2-1; d_gene: TRBD2; CDR3nt: TGTGCCAGCAGCGTAGGTTATAGCGGGATGGCCCCCTACAATGAGCAGTTCTTC; CDR3aa: CASSVGYSGMAPYNEQFF
v_gene: TRBV7-4; abundance: .; j_gene: TRBJ1-1; d_gene: .; CDR3nt: TGTGCCAGCAGCTCCCTTCGGGGCCCGAACACTGAAGCTTTCTTT; CDR3aa: CASSSLRGPNTEAFF
v_gene: TRBV25-1; abundance: .; j_gene: TRBJ2-7; d_gene: .; CDR3nt: TGTGCCAGCAGTGCTACAGGGAGGGAGGCCTACGAGCAGTACTTC; CDR3aa: CASSATGREAYEQYF
v_gene: TRBV24-1; abundance: many; j_gene: TRBJ2-3; d_gene: TRBD1; CDR3nt: TGTGCCACCAGTGTAACAGGGGGCACAGATACGCAGTATTTT; CDR3aa: CATSVTGGTDTQYF
v_gene: TRBV19; abundance: many; j_gene: TRBJ2-5; d_gene: .; CDR3nt: TGTGCCAGTAGCCCAGAAACCCAAGAGGCCCAGTACTTC; CDR3aa: CASSPETQEAQYF
v_gene: TRBV19; abundance: once; j_gene: TRBJ2-1; d_gene: .; CDR3nt: TGTGCCAGTATGATCCGTCTCGGTGGGGGCAATGAGCAGTTCTTC; CDR3aa: CASMIRLGGGNEQFF
v_gene: TRBV15; abundance: many; j_gene: TRBJ1-2; d_gene: .; CDR3nt: TGTGCCACCAGCAGAGATTTCGAGGGCAGCACCTATGGCTACACCTTC; CDR3aa: CATSRDFEGSTYGYTF
v_gene: TRBV9; abundance: .; j_gene: TRBJ1-2; d_gene: .; CDR3nt: TGTGCCAGCAGTCTTGGGGGGTCGAGTGGCTACACCTTC; CDR3aa: CASSLGGSSGYTF
v_gene: TRBV7-9; abundance: .; j_gene: TRBJ1-1; d_gene: .; CDR3nt: TGTGCCAGCAGCCGCCAGGATAATGAAGCTTTCTTT; CDR3aa: CASSRQDNEAFF
v_gene: TRBV29-1; abundance: few; j_gene: TRBJ2-6; d_gene: .; CDR3nt: TGCAGCGTTGACCAGGACCTCTCTGGGGCCAACGTCCTGACTTTC; CDR3aa: CSVDQDLSGANVLTF
v_gene: TRBV12-3/TRBV12-4; abundance: .; j_gene: TRBJ1-4; d_gene: .; CDR3nt: TGTGCCAGCAGTTTAATGGGCGAGGGCCTGTACGAAAAACTGTTTTTT; CDR3aa: CASSLMGEGLYEKLFF
v_gene: TRBV20-1; abundance: .; j_gene: TRBJ1-3; d_gene: .; CDR3nt: TGCAGTGCTAGAAGCCCCGACTCTGGAAACACCATATATTTT; CDR3aa: CSARSPDSGNTIYF
v_gene: TRBV29-1; abundance: few; j_gene: TRBJ2-3; d_gene: TRBD2; CDR3nt: TGCAGCGTCACACCTCCTGGGGGGGGCACAGATACGCAGTATTTT; CDR3aa: CSVTPPGGGTDTQYF
v_gene: TRBV7-2; abundance: .; j_gene: TRBJ2-2; d_gene: .; CDR3nt: TGTGCCAGCAGCCGGGGTGTCGGGGAGCTGTTTTTT; CDR3aa: CASSRGVGELFF
v_gene: TRBV19; abundance: .; j_gene: TRBJ2-4; d_gene: .; CDR3nt: TGTGCCAGTAGTATAGAATTTGGGCAGCAGAAACCCGGAGCAATTGGCATTCAGTACTTC; CDR3aa: CASSIEFGQQKPGAIGIQYF
v_gene: TRBV5-5; abundance: .; j_gene: TRBJ1-4; d_gene: .; CDR3nt: TGTACCAGCAGTGAGAGGGCTAATGAAAAACTGTTTTTT; CDR3aa: CTSSERANEKLFF
v_gene: TRBV19; abundance: once; j_gene: TRBJ2-2; d_gene: TRBD2; CDR3nt: TGTGCCAGTAGTAGGGGACTAGCGGGAGGAATAAACACCGGGGAGCTGTTTTTT; CDR3aa: CASSRGLAGGINTGELFF
v_gene: TRBV7-9; abundance: .; j_gene: TRBJ2-5; d_gene: TRBD2; CDR3nt: TGTGCCAGCAGCCCAACTAGCGGGAGGGCTGCGGGAACCCAGTACTTC; CDR3aa: CASSPTSGRAAGTQYF
v_gene: TRBV12-3/TRBV12-4; abundance: many; j_gene: TRBJ1-1; d_gene: TRBD1; CDR3nt: TGTGCCAGCAGTCCTTGGACAGGGACCATGAACACTGAAGCTTTCTTT; CDR3aa: CASSPWTGTMNTEAFF
v_gene: TRBV24-1; abundance: many; j_gene: TRBJ2-1; d_gene: .; CDR3nt: TGTGCCACCAGTGACCGAAGGGAAGTCTACAATGAGCAGTTCTTC; CDR3aa: CATSDRREVYNEQFF
v_gene: TRBV29-1; abundance: once; j_gene: TRBJ1-2; d_gene: TRBD1; CDR3nt: TGCAGCGTGTTACCGGGACAGCGATCCTCAAACTATGGCTACACCTTC; CDR3aa: CSVLPGQRSSNYGYTF